This record looks at one T cell receptor beta chain sequence and its context. Sequencing was performed with immunoSEQ multiplex PCR; in TCRdb, only in-frame clones are kept and a portion is missing. The sample includes 30,000 to 35,000 clones, around 90% seen only once; the top ten take approximately 5%. The data are from a study of blood T cell repertoires in COVID-19. Study context: Collection of acute and convalescent COVID-19 samples took place in the United States, Italy and Spain. T cells, B-cell-depleted T cells, or PBMCs supplied cDNA or gDNA.

Germline V CDR1 and CDR2: MGHRA, YSYEKL. V dropped 1 base and J dropped 7; count of bases not matched to a gene: 10. The CDR3 extends over 18 amino acids. The sample comprised peripheral blood. The receptor was derived from a woman aged 70 to 79 with active COVID-19. This chain uses TRBV4-1 with TRBJ2-1; the match to TRBD2 covers 13 bases. CDR3 loop: CASSQAFRGLAGANEQFF. CDR3 sequence (DNA): TGCGCCAGCAGCCAAGCTTTTCGAGGACTAGCGGGGGCAAATGAGCAGTTCTTC.